One and the same sample provided the 21 T cell receptor beta chains below, sequenced in a study of blood T cell repertoires in COVID-19. Measured with immunoSEQ multiplex PCR; TCRdb has only the in-frame clones, and not every one. The table lists fewer than 400,000 clones, 90% to 95% of them singletons. The sequenced sample was PBMCs or T cells enriched from blood (not recorded which). Receptors originate from a woman under 40 who had been exposed to COVID-19.

The chain joins TRBV6-6 to TRBJ2-4, with D tentatively TRBD1 (6 bases). Per the germline V gene, CDR1 is MNHNY and CDR2 is SVGAGI (reference sequence). The CDR3 sequence is 16 residues long. V was clipped by 7 bases and J by 8 bases, with 24 bases between them. The CDR3 bases are TGTGCCAGCACCCAGACGACCAGGGGATTTACGGACATTCAGTACTTC. Translation gives CASTQTTRGFTDIQYF.

The chain recombines TRBV27 with TRBJ2-1, with TRBD2 matching 8 bases. The CDR3 has 15 amino acids. The germline V gene has CDR1 MNHEY and CDR2 SMNVEV (reference sequence). The V segment lost 6 bases and the J segment 10 bases; nucleotides outside the gene matches: 14. CDR3 in DNA: TGTGCCAGCAGGCGACGCGCGGCTAGCGGGCGGGAGCAGTTCTTC. Its protein is CASRRRAASGREQFF.

This sequence joins TRBV19 and TRBJ2-1; D possibly corresponds to TRBD2 (5 bases). CDR1 is LNHDA and CDR2 is SQIVND in the germline V gene (reference sequence). This CDR3 is 13 amino acids long. Trimming shortened V by 1 base and J by 7 bases, and 8 bases separated the two germline ends. CDR3 residues: CASSIAGKNEQFF. The DNA of the CDR3 is TGTGCCAGTAGTATAGCGGGGAAAAATGAGCAGTTCTTC.

The rearrangement links TRBV3-1 (or the pseudogene TRBV3-2) to TRBJ2-7, with a tentative D call TRBD1 (6 bases). The germline V gene has CDR1 LGHDT and CDR2 YNNKEL (reference sequence). V lost 0 bases to trimming and J lost 1 base, with 7 bases between them. The CDR3 has 14 amino acids. The CDR3 is CASSQEGQSYEQYF. CDR3 sequence (DNA): TGTGCCAGCAGCCAAGAAGGACAGTCCTACGAGCAGTACTTC.

In its sample, this clone was seen once. V gene TRBV7-7 combines with J gene TRBJ2-6; D perhaps matches TRBD1 (6 bases). The CDR3 is 21 residues long. Germline loops: CDR1 SSHAT, CDR2 FNYEAQ (reference sequence). Trimming cost V 0 bases and J 0 bases, with 21 bases left between them. The CDR3 sequence is CASSLAAGREGESSGANVLTF. The DNA of the CDR3 is TGTGCCAGCAGCTTAGCGGCGGGCCGAGAGGGGGAAAGCTCTGGGGCCAACGTCCTGACTTTC.

The rearrangement links TRBV7-9 to TRBJ2-5; D might be TRBD1 (6 bases). V was trimmed by 0 bases and J by 4 bases, leaving 18 bases between them. Germline V gives CDR1 SEHNR, CDR2 FQNEAQ (reference sequence). The CDR3 covers 17 residues. In nucleotides, the CDR3 is TGTGCCAGCAGCTTAGCCCGAAGTACAGGGTCAGGAGAGACCCAGTACTTC. Residues: CASSLARSTGSGETQYF.

The chain couples TRBV5-1 to TRBJ2-3, with 9 bases identical to TRBD2. Germline loops: CDR1 SGHRS, CDR2 YFSETQ. The CDR3 contains 17 residues. Trimming at V came to 0 bases and at J to 0 bases, leaving 5 bases not matched to a gene. Here the CDR3 DNA reads TGCGCCAGCAGCTTGGAAGTGCGGGGGGGAAGCACAGATACGCAGTATTTT. As protein: CASSLEVRGGSTDTQYF.

The V gene is TRBV7-2, the J gene TRBJ2-1; 10 bases agree with TRBD2. The V segment lost 5 bases and the J segment 4 bases; nucleotides outside the gene matches: 11. Germline V CDR1 and CDR2: SGHTA, FQGNSA. This CDR3 is 17 amino acids long. The CDR3 bases are TGTGCCAGCAGCGTCTTAAGGCAGCGGGGGGGATACAATGAGCAGTTCTTC. This sequence encodes CASSVLRQRGGYNEQFF.

The rearrangement uses TRBV5-1 and TRBJ2-3; TRBD2 might be the D (7 bases). The V gene's germline CDR1 is SGHRS and CDR2 YFSETQ. The CDR3 spans 16 residues. V lost 4 bases to trimming and J lost 0 bases, with 15 bases between them. The CDR3 loop is CASSQRDTASTDTQYF. The CDR3 nucleotides read TGCGCCAGCAGCCAGCGGGACACTGCTAGCACAGATACGCAGTATTTT.

This chain links TRBV27 with TRBJ1-2, with a tentative D call TRBD1 (6 bases). This CDR3 has 14 residues. Trimming cost V 5 bases and J 4 bases, with 14 bases left between them. Per the germline V gene, CDR1 is MNHEY and CDR2 is SMNVEV (reference sequence). CDR3 in DNA: TGTGCCAGCAGTAAATCCCGGACAGTCTATGGCTACACCTTC. This gives the protein CASSKSRTVYGYTF.

In DNA, the CDR3 is TGTGCCAGCAGCTGGTCTTTGGGGCGCGCCTATAATTCACCCCTCCACTTT. Its translation: CASSWSLGRAYNSPLHF. This rearrangement joins TRBV7-2 to TRBJ1-6; weak D call: TRBD1 (5 bases). Germline assignment: CDR1 SGHTA and CDR2 FQGNSA. This CDR3 contains 17 residues. Deletions cut 4 bases from V and 2 bases from J, with 15 bases between.

The V call is TRBV12-3 or TRBV12-4, the J call TRBJ1-1; D remains ambiguous. Trimming cost V 3 bases and J 5 bases, with 7 bases left between them. This CDR3 is built from 12 residues. CDR3 sequence: CASSFYGTEAFF. The CDR3 nucleotides are TGTGCCAGCAGTTTTTACGGGACTGAAGCTTTCTTT.

The chain has TRBV4-1 and TRBJ2-7; D perhaps matches TRBD1 (5 bases). V was trimmed by 2 bases and J by 2 bases, leaving 13 bases between them. In germline, CDR1 is MGHRA, CDR2 YSYEKL. This CDR3 has 15 residues. CDR3 protein: CASSQSGQETYEQYF. The CDR3 region has the DNA TGCGCCAGCAGCCAATCAGGGCAGGAGACCTACGAGCAGTACTTC.

V usage is TRBV2 and J usage is TRBJ1-2; the match to TRBD1 covers 8 bases. Germline CDR1 SNHLY, CDR2 FYNNEI. The CDR3 spans 13 residues. Trimming removed 7 bases from V and 4 bases from J; junction bases left unmatched: 5. In nucleotides, the CDR3 is TGTGCCAGCACCCGGACAGGGACCTATGGCTACACCTTC. Protein: CASTRTGTYGYTF.

V usage is TRBV5-1 and J usage is TRBJ1-1, with 7 bases that match TRBD1. There are 14 residues in the CDR3. V was clipped by 4 bases and J by 4 bases; unmatched bases: 7. Looked up from germline, CDR1 is SGHRS and CDR2 is YFSETQ. Here the CDR3 DNA reads TGCGCCAGCAGCACCGGGACAGTGGGCACTGAAGCTTTCTTT. It codes for CASSTGTVGTEAFF.

The chain combines TRBV5-1 with TRBJ1-3; D call uncertain. The CDR3 contains 16 residues. CDR1 is SGHRS, CDR2 YFSETQ, per germline. The V end was cut by 0 bases, the J end by 1 base, with 11 bases between. The CDR3 protein is CASSLALHASGNTIYF. The CDR3 DNA sequence: TGCGCCAGCAGCTTGGCCCTCCACGCGTCTGGAAACACCATATATTTT.

V is TRBV13 and J is TRBJ1-1, with TRBD1 matching over 7 bases. The V and J ends lost 8 bases and 5 bases, in that order; junction bases with no gene match: 14. The CDR3 runs 15 residues. CDR1 PRHDT and CDR2 FYEKMQ come from the germline V gene (reference sequence). The CDR3 region has the DNA TGTGCCAGCCTTTTTGAGACAGGGTATACGACTGAAGCTTTCTTT. It translates to CASLFETGYTTEAFF.

The rearrangement joins TRBV19 to TRBJ1-2, with a possible D match to TRBD1 (5 bases). CDR1 LNHDA and CDR2 SQIVND come from the germline V gene (reference sequence). The CDR3 runs to 14 residues. Trimming shortened V by 3 bases and J by 4 bases, and 12 bases separated the two germline ends. The CDR3 DNA reads TGTGCCAGTAGTATTGGGGCTCGGGTCTATGGCTACACCTTC. It translates to CASSIGARVYGYTF.

This sequence joins TRBV3-1 (or the pseudogene TRBV3-2) and TRBJ1-3; TRBD1 might be the D (5 bases). This CDR3 has 16 amino acids. With 3 bases removed from V and 2 bases from J, the gap between germline ends came to 14 bases. Germline V lookup: CDR1 LGHDT, CDR2 YNNKEL (reference sequence). The chain's CDR3 is CASSHRQRIPGNTIYF. CDR3 DNA sequence: TGTGCCAGCAGCCATAGACAGAGAATACCTGGAAACACCATATATTTT.

This clone was observed a single time. V gene TRBV28 combines with J gene TRBJ1-5, with TRBD1 matching 10 bases. The trim removed 6 bases at V and 2 bases at J, leaving 4 bases unmatched. Looked up from germline, CDR1 is MDHEN and CDR2 is SYDVKM. This CDR3 spans 15 amino acids. The CDR3 DNA sequence: TGTGCCAGCAGCCGGGACAGGGGCGGCAATCAGCCCCAGCATTTT. This translates into CASSRDRGGNQPQHF.

The chain is built from TRBV29-1 and TRBJ2-1; D ambiguous. The CDR3 is 10 residues long. The germline V and J ends were trimmed by 8 bases and 5 bases, with 7 bases remaining between them. The germline CDR1 and CDR2 sequences are SQVTM and ANQGSEA. The CDR3 DNA is TGCAGCTCAACAGACAATGAGCAGTTCTTC. It codes for CSSTDNEQFF.